This T cell receptor (beta chain) originates from a study of early T cells in non-severe SARS-CoV-2 infection. This clonotype came up many times. From germline, CDR1 is LGHNA and CDR2 YNFKEQ. This CDR3 is built from 17 residues. V dropped 1 base and J dropped 0 bases, with 13 bases sitting between them. Individual cDNA molecules each received unique molecular identifiers attached to them. A single record per CDR3 protein comes from TCRdb applying MiXCR to the 5' RACE reads. The sample lists about 60,000 distinct CDR3 sequences; approximately 5.6% were seen once. Material for sequencing was whole blood. This clonotype was sampled from an adult who was a healthcare worker with PCR-confirmed SARS-CoV-2 infection or an uninfected control (not recorded which). V gene TRBV4-2 combines with J gene TRBJ2-1, with D possibly TRBD2 on 7 matching bases. The CDR3 is CASSQVRGGSSYNEQFF. CDR3 bases: TGTGCCAGCAGCCAAGTTAGGGGGGGGAGCTCCTACAATGAGCAGTTCTTC.